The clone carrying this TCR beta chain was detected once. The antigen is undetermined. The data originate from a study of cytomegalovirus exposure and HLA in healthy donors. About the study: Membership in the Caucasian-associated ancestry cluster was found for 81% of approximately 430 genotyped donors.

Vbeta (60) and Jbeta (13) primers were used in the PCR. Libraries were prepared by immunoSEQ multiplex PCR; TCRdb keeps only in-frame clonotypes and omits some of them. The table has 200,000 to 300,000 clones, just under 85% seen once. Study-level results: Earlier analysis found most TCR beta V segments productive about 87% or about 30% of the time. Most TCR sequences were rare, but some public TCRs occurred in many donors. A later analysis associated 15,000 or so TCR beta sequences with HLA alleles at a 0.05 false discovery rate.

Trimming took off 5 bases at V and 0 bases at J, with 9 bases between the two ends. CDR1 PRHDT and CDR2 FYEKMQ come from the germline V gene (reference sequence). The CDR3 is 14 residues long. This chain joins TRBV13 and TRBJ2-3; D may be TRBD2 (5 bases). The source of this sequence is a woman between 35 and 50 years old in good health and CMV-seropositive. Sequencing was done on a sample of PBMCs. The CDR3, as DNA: TGTGCCAGCAGCATTAGCGCTAGCACAGATACGCAGTATTTT. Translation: CASSISASTDTQYF.